This T cell receptor (beta chain) was sequenced in a study of early T cells in non-severe SARS-CoV-2 infection. Regarding the study as a whole: The VDJdb matching leaned toward anti-spike CD8 responses and overlooked private and CD4 specificities.

Tagging with unique molecular identifiers was applied to individual cDNA molecules. Via MiXCR, TCRdb re-called the 5' RACE reads, giving one row per CDR3 protein. Of about 46,000 distinct CDR3 sequences in the sample, over 5% are singletons; the top ten hold about 5.4%. This CDR3 contains 12 residues. CDR1 and CDR2 (germline): ENHRY, SYGVKD. V lost 11 bases, J lost 9 bases, and 17 bases lay in between. This clonotype came up many times. As yet, its antigen is unknown. The sequences come from whole blood, collected at baseline. V is TRBV10-3 and J is TRBJ2-1; no definite D call. The source is an adult who was a healthcare worker with PCR-confirmed SARS-CoV-2 infection or an uninfected control (not recorded which). The chain's CDR3 is CASSPEWGEQFF. CDR3 in DNA: TGTGCCTCGTCCCCCGAGTGGGGTGAGCAGTTCTTC.